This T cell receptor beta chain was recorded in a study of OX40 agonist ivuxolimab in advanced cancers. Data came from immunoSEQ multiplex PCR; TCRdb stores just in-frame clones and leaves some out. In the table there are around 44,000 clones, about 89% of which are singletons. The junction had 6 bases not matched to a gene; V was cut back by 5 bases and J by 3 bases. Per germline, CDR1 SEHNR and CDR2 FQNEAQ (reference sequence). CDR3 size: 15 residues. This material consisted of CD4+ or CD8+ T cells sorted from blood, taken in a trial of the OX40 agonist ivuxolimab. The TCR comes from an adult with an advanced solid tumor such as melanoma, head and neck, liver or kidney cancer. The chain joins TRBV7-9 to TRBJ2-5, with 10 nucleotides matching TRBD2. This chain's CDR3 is CASSMPTSGEETQYF. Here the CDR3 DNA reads TGTGCCAGCAGCATGCCAACTAGCGGGGAAGAGACCCAGTACTTC.